The 17 T cell receptor beta chains given below trace back to one sample, sequenced in a study of T cell repertoires in cytomegalovirus infection. MiXCR, run by TCRdb on the reads, gives a single entry per CDR3 protein. The sample consists of approximately 150,000 distinct CDR3 sequences, about 6.5% of them appearing once. The sequenced sample consisted of PBMCs. Receptors were obtained from a human donor in good health (CMV status not recorded). Some clones in this sample may be carry-over from other donors' samples.

This clonotype has ten or more counts. The chain uses TRBV12-3 or TRBV12-4 and TRBJ1-4; tentatively, D is TRBD1 (6 bases). The CDR3 loop spans 14 amino acids. Trimming stripped 4 bases from V and 2 bases from J, with 8 bases between. The CDR3: CASSYRVTNEKLFF. The CDR3 DNA is TGTGCCAGCAGTTACAGGGTGACTAATGAAAAACTGTTTTTT.

This clonotype has at least ten counts. The chain couples TRBV11-2 to TRBJ1-5; D is ambiguous. CDR1 is SGHAT and CDR2 is FQNNGV in the germline V gene. This CDR3 is 14 amino acids long. V was cut by 1 base and J by 3 bases, with 7 bases left in between. The CDR3 is CASSLGPHNQPQHF. Here the CDR3 DNA reads TGTGCCAGCAGCTTAGGTCCTCACAATCAGCCCCAGCATTTT. Combining the CDR3 with reference TRBV11-2 and TRBJ1-5 gives the whole variable domain EAGVAQSPRYKIIEKRQSVAFWCNPISGHATLYWYQQILGQGPKLLIQFQNNGVVDDSQLPKDRFSAERLKGVDSTLKIQPAKLEDSAVYLCASSLGPHNQPQHFGDGTRLSIL.

In the case of this clonotype: A much more abundant neighbour one base away suggests this may be a read error. V usage is TRBV5-4 and J usage is TRBJ1-1; D call uncertain. The CDR3 consists of 13 residues. Germline CDR1 and CDR2: SGHNT and YYREEE (reference sequence). V lost 2 bases, J lost 0 bases, and 5 bases lay in between. CDR3 coding DNA: TGTGCCAGCAGCTTTAATGTGAACACTGAAGCTTTCTTT. This sequence encodes CASSFNVNTEAFF.

This clonotype was detected a few times. The rearrangement joins TRBV11-3 to TRBJ1-2, with unresolved D. The CDR3 is made up of 13 amino acids. Trimming left V 1 base short and J 10 bases short, with 13 bases between. Germline V gene data show CDR1 as SGHNT and CDR2 as YENEEA. This chain's CDR3 is CASSLATRPHYTF. CDR3 coding DNA: TGTGCCAGCAGCTTAGCCACCCGCCCCCACTACACCTTC.

This clonotype appeared a few times. V is TRBV5-1 and J is TRBJ1-6; 7 bases line up with TRBD1. Germline V gene sequence: CDR1 SGHRS, CDR2 YFSETQ. After removal of 4 bases from V and 8 bases from J, the junction contained 3 bases not matched to a gene. CDR3 length equals 13 residues. The CDR3 DNA sequence: TGCGCCAGCAGCGACACAGGGGATTCACCCCTCCACTTT. This codes for CASSDTGDSPLHF.

This clonotype was detected once. With a much larger clone just one base away, this may be a read error. V gene TRBV5-6 combines with J gene TRBJ2-7; 9 bases agree with TRBD1. This CDR3 is built from 15 residues. Germline-derived CDR1 and CDR2 are SGHDT and YYEEEE. CDR3 loop: CASSPSGTGFYKQYF. Written as DNA, the CDR3 is TGTGCCAGCAGCCCCTCTGGGACAGGGTTCTACAAGCAGTACTTC.

This clonotype was counted at least ten times. The chain recombines TRBV7-2 with TRBJ1-2; 11 bases match TRBD1. The CDR3 runs to 17 residues. The V segment lost 5 bases and the J segment 4 bases; nucleotides outside the gene matches: 12. Germline CDR1 is SGHTA and CDR2 is FQGNSA. CDR3 region: CASSPGQGVHSVYGYTF. CDR3 coding DNA: TGTGCCAGCAGCCCGGGACAGGGGGTTCATTCTGTCTATGGCTACACCTTC.

This clonotype showed up many times. V gene TRBV6-4 combines with J gene TRBJ2-7; 10 nucleotides match TRBD2. The junction had 8 bases not matched to a gene; V was cut back by 0 bases and J by 3 bases. Per the germline V gene, CDR1 is MRHNA and CDR2 is SNTAGT. The CDR3 runs 17 residues. CDR3 region: CASSDSIGLAALYEQYF. CDR3 nucleotides: TGTGCCAGCAGTGACTCGATCGGACTAGCGGCCCTCTACGAGCAGTACTTC.

This clonotype was counted many times. This chain connects TRBV7-9 to TRBJ1-5; D ambiguous. The CDR3 loop spans 14 amino acids. V was shortened by 8 bases and J by 3 bases, with 14 bases between the two germline ends. Germline loops: CDR1 SEHNR, CDR2 FQNEAQ (reference sequence). CDR3 coding DNA: TGTGCCAGCTCCTTTAGCGCCCCCAATCAGCCCCAGCATTTT. Its protein product is CASSFSAPNQPQHF.

Only a few counts were recorded for this clonotype. The chain links TRBV29-1 to TRBJ1-1, with D perhaps matching TRBD1 (6 bases). The length of the CDR3 is 15 residues. In germline, CDR1 is SQVTM, CDR2 ANQGSEA. V lost 3 bases and J 2 bases, leaving 16 bases between the germline ends. CDR3 sequence: CSVEVQGHPNTEAFF. For the CDR3, the DNA is TGCAGCGTTGAGGTCCAGGGACATCCTAACACTGAAGCTTTCTTT.

Ten or more counts support this clonotype. The chain carries TRBV7-2 and TRBJ2-1; TRBD2 aligns across 12 bases. CDR3 length: 15 residues. V was clipped by 1 base and J by 7 bases; unmatched bases: 2. Germline V CDR1 and CDR2: SGHTA, FQGNSA. This CDR3 reads CASSLGLAGGNEQFF. Here the CDR3 DNA reads TGTGCCAGCAGCTTAGGTCTAGCGGGGGGGAATGAGCAGTTCTTC.

The rearrangement links TRBV20-1 to TRBJ1-5; D call uncertain. The CDR3 runs to 11 residues. Trimming left V 7 bases short and J 5 bases short, with 9 bases between. The germline V gene has CDR1 DFQATT and CDR2 SNEGSKA (reference sequence). This CDR3 reads CSVGGDQPQHF. The CDR3 DNA follows: TGCAGTGTTGGCGGGGATCAGCCCCAGCATTTT.

This clonotype was seen many times. V usage is TRBV25-1 and J usage is TRBJ1-2, with 12 positions matching TRBD1. Germline CDR1 reads MGHDK; CDR2 reads SYGVNS. The CDR3 spans 16 residues. The V gene end was trimmed by 1 base and the J gene end by 1 base; junction bases not matched to a gene: 1. The DNA of the CDR3 is TGTGCCAGCAGTGAATGGGACAGGGGGCTTAACTATGGCTACACCTTC. Amino acid sequence: CASSEWDRGLNYGYTF.

The chain employs TRBV29-1 and TRBJ2-1, with unresolved D. Trimming took off 3 bases at V and 6 bases at J, with 9 bases between the two ends. The germline CDR1 and CDR2 sequences are SQVTM and ANQGSEA. This CDR3 is built from 12 residues. CDR3 sequence reads: CSVEARFNEQFF. In DNA, the CDR3 is TGCAGCGTTGAGGCGAGGTTCAATGAGCAGTTCTTC.

This clonotype was detected ten times or more. The rearrangement links TRBV7-6 to TRBJ2-1; TRBD2 matches 10 bases. The CDR3 sequence is 15 residues long. With V trimmed by 6 bases and J by 1 base, 3 bases remained unmatched. Looked up from germline, CDR1 is SGHVS and CDR2 is FNYEAQ. The CDR3 sequence is CASRVSGGSYNEQFF. Written as DNA, the CDR3 is TGTGCCAGCAGGGTTAGCGGGGGGTCCTACAATGAGCAGTTCTTC.

This clonotype was counted at least ten times. This chain connects TRBV11-3 to TRBJ1-1; D gene ambiguous. There are 15 residues in the CDR3. Germline V gene sequence: CDR1 SGHNT, CDR2 YENEEA. V gave up 5 bases and J gave up 1 base, with 14 bases separating them. This CDR3 reads CASSPAGLPNTEAFF. For the CDR3, the DNA is TGTGCCAGCAGCCCCGCCGGACTGCCGAACACTGAAGCTTTCTTT. Full variable domain (missing parts from reference TRBV11-3 and TRBJ1-1): EAGVVQSPRYKIIEKKQPVAFWCNPISGHNTLYWYLQNLGQGPELLIRYENEEAVDDSQLPKDRFSAERLKGVDSTLKIQPAELGDSAVYLCASSPAGLPNTEAFFGQGTRLTVV.

In this sample, this clonotype turned up many times. The chain employs TRBV11-2 and TRBJ2-7, with D maybe TRBD2 (6 bases). Trimming shortened V by 6 bases and J by 6 bases, and 21 bases separated the two germline ends. The CDR3 has 15 amino acids. The germline V gene encodes CDR1 SGHAT and CDR2 FQNNGV. In DNA form, the CDR3 reads TGTGCCAGCAGGCGATTAGCGGCCACTGGCGCCGAGCAGTACTTC. This translates into CASRRLAATGAEQYF.